This is a list of T cell receptor beta chains from one sample in a study of T cell responses to AZD1222 COVID-19 vaccine. The method was immunoSEQ multiplex PCR; TCRdb's version includes in-frame clones alone and lacks a portion of them. The sample has approximately 100,000 clones; around nine tenths are singletons. The sample was peripheral blood, taken on day 0 of AZD1222 vaccination. The receptor set was obtained from an adult in good health. Each CDR3 is given with its conserved first and last residue. Fields, in order: D gene, J gene, V gene, clone size, CDR3 protein, CDR3 DNA. The D gene is left open where the match is weak. Not every row has a clone size; where given, it reads once, few, many or a size class.

>-|TRBJ1-5|TRBV28|-
CASYRGFDQPQHF
TGTGCCAGTTACAGAGGGTTTGATCAGCCCCAGCATTTT
>-|TRBJ1-5|TRBV6-2/TRBV6-3|-
CASSKVGRQQPQHF
TGTGCCAGCAGCAAAGTAGGGCGCCAACAGCCCCAGCATTTT
>TRBD2|TRBJ2-3|TRBV28|-
CASSSGTSGSIDTQYF
TGTGCCAGCAGTTCCGGGACTAGCGGGAGCATAGATACGCAGTATTTT
>-|TRBJ2-3|TRBV7-2|-
CASSLGGESTDTQYF
TGTGCCAGCAGCTTGGGCGGCGAGAGCACAGATACGCAGTATTTT
>-|TRBJ2-7|TRBV28|-
CASSNAPAQYF
TGTGCCAGCAGTAATGCTCCCGCGCAGTACTTC
>TRBD2|TRBJ2-1|TRBV18|-
CASSGLAGMDEQFF
TGTGCCAGCTCCGGACTAGCGGGTATGGATGAGCAGTTCTTC
>TRBD1|TRBJ1-6|TRBV28|-
CANGQGNSPLHF
TGTGCCAACGGACAGGGTAATTCACCCCTCCACTTT
>TRBD2|TRBJ2-1|TRBV9|-
CASSRIGTMGSYNEQFF
TGTGCCAGCAGCCGAATCGGGACTATGGGCTCCTACAATGAGCAGTTCTTC
>TRBD2|TRBJ2-5|TRBV24-1|-
CATGAQSGGSQETQYF
TGTGCCACCGGAGCCCAGAGCGGGGGGAGCCAAGAGACCCAGTACTTC
>-|TRBJ2-7|TRBV7-3|-
CASSLFHGNYEQYF
TGTGCCAGCAGCTTATTTCACGGAAACTACGAGCAGTACTTC
>TRBD2|TRBJ2-1|TRBV14|-
CASSQGGASGLSHYNEQFF
TGTGCCAGCAGCCAAGGAGGGGCTAGCGGCCTCTCCCACTACAATGAGCAGTTCTTC
>-|TRBJ1-2|TRBV14|-
CASSQDLGHDYGYTF
TGTGCCAGCAGCCAGGACCTCGGACACGACTATGGCTACACCTTC
>-|TRBJ1-3|TRBV6-5|-
CASSYSSKVSGNTIYF
TGTGCCAGCAGTTATAGTAGCAAAGTCTCTGGAAACACCATATATTTT
>-|TRBJ2-3|TRBV5-1|-
CASSLGGTTNTDTQYF
TGCGCCAGCAGCTTGGGGGGTACCACAAACACAGATACGCAGTATTTT
>-|TRBJ2-7|TRBV7-9|few
CASSLQSGYEQYF
TGTGCCAGCAGCCTACAATCAGGCTACGAGCAGTACTTC
>-|TRBJ2-5|TRBV24-1|-
CATSDPQRGTGLSQPWETQYF
TGTGCCACCAGTGATCCCCAGCGGGGGACAGGTTTGTCTCAGCCTTGGGAGACCCAGTACTTC
>TRBD2|TRBJ2-2|TRBV5-6|few
CASSAGTRVRIGELFF
TGTGCCAGCAGCGCCGGGACTAGGGTACGCATCGGGGAGCTGTTTTTT
>-|TRBJ2-1|TRBV3-1/TRBV3-2|once
CASSQDLRNEQFF
TGTGCCAGCAGCCAAGATTTAAGAAATGAGCAGTTCTTC
>TRBD2|TRBJ2-2|TRBV7-2|-
CASSLRETGELFF
TGTGCCAGCAGCCTGCGGGAGACCGGGGAGCTGTTTTTT
>TRBD2|TRBJ2-2|TRBV7-2|-
CASTSGRASSGELFF
TGTGCCAGCACTAGCGGGAGGGCCAGTAGCGGGGAGCTGTTTTTT
>-|TRBJ2-3|TRBV7-9|-
CASSLGARFTDTQYF
TGTGCCAGCAGCTTGGGGGCTAGATTCACAGATACGCAGTATTTT
>-|TRBJ2-7|TRBV15|-
CATSRDPTGTYEQYF
TGTGCCACCAGCAGAGATCCGACAGGAACCTACGAGCAGTACTTC
>TRBD2|TRBJ2-1|TRBV28|-
CASSLLAGGNNEQFF
TGTGCCAGCAGTTTATTAGCGGGAGGTAATAATGAGCAGTTCTTC
>-|TRBJ2-7|TRBV7-2|-
CASSPPIGEQYF
TGTGCCAGCAGCCCGCCGATCGGGGAGCAGTACTTC
>-|TRBJ1-1|TRBV6-5|few
CASSRDGGDTEAFF
TGTGCCAGCAGCCGGGACGGCGGGGACACTGAAGCTTTCTTT
>-|TRBJ2-3|TRBV5-4|-
CASSRVGDTQYF
TGTGCCAGCAGCCGAGTAGGAGATACGCAGTATTTT
>-|TRBJ2-1|TRBV21-1|-
CASSTGGITYNEQFF
TGTGCCAGCAGCACCGGGGGGATAACCTACAATGAGCAGTTCTTC
>-|TRBJ1-2|TRBV3-1/TRBV3-2|-
CASSLQNDGYTF
TGTGCCAGCAGCCTTCAAAACGATGGCTACACCTTC